This TCR beta chain appears in the sequencing data of a study of T cells after yellow fever vaccination. The junction had 15 bases not matched to a gene; V was cut back by 5 bases and J by 3 bases. This CDR3 has 19 residues. TCRdb reanalysed the 5' RACE reads using MiXCR and keeps one entry per CDR3 protein. The sample records about 350,000 distinct CDR3 sequences, around a tenth being singletons. This chain links TRBV12-3 or TRBV12-4 with TRBJ2-4, with TRBD1 identical over 11 bases. The sequence came from a man aged 18 to 29 who received the YFV17D yellow fever vaccine. The material was PBMCs, obtained on the day of the first yellow fever vaccination. The CDR3 DNA follows: TGTGCCAGCAGTCATCGGACAGGGGGCCTGATGGGTTACAAAAACATTCAGTACTTC. The encoded protein is CASSHRTGGLMGYKNIQYF.